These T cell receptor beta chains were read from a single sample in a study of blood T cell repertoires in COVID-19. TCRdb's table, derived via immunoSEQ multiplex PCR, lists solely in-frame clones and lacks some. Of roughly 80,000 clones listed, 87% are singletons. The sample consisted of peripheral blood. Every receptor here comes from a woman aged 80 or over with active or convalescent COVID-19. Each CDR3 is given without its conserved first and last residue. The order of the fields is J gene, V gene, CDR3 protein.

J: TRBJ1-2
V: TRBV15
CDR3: ATSGLRDREGYT

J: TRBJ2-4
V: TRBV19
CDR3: ASSIGRIAKNIQY

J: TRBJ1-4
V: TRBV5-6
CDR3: ASSSTGETNEKLF

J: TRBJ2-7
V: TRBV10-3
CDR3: AISVPRRNEQY

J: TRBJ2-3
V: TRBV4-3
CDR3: ASSQDWGFLDTQY

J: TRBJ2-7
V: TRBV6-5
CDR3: ASSYSTSGSHEQY

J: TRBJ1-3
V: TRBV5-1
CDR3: ASSPQGVDSGNTIY

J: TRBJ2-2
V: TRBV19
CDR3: ASSIRTGVNGELF

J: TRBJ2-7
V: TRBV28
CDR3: ASHSLRQAYEQY

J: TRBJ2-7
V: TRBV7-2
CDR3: ASSFTEPIYEQY

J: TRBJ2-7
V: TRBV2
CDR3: ASSEVASGKYEQY

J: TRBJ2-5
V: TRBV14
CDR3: ASTPSQY

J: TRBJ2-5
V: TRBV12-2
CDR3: ASRFRPPEAQETQY

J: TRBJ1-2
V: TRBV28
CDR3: ASSSPVGYT

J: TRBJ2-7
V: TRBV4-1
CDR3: ASSHPSGRVSYEQY

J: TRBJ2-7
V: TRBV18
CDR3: ASSAGETLEQY

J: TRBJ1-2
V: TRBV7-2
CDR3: ASSLGGTGDPYGYT

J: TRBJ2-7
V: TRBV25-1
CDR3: ASSERTSGRYEQY

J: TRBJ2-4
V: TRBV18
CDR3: ASSVLAGDGENIQY

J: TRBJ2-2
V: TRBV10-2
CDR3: ASSVMSGRGAGELF

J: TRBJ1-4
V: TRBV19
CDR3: ASTRPGQWNGKLF

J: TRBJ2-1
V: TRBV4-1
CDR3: ASRDSGGARSEQF

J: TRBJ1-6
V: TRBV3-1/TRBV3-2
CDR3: ASSTHGTGDNSPLH

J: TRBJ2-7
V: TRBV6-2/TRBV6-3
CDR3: ASSLTGTHEQY

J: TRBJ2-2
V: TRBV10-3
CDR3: AISAERLAELF

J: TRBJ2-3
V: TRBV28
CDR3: ASTPGVWGDTQY

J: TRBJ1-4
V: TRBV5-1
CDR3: ASSPMTITNEKLF

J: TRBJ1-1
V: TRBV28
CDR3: ASRSPHMNTEAF

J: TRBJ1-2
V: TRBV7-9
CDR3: ASSLTQGNHGYT

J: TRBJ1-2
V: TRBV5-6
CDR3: ASSLWDSRRMAST

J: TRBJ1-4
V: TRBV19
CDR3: ASSTGQPYEKLF

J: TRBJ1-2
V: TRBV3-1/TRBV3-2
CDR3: ASSRNVPGRGYT

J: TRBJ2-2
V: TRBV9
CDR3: ASSVVEGVGRGTGELF

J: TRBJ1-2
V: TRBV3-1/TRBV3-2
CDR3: ASSISLTGSRYGYT

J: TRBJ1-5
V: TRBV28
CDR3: ASTTRTGGIQPQH

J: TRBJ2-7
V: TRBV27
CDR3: ASRSVIPRGPITYEQY

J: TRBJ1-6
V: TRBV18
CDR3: ASSPQGAHNSPLH

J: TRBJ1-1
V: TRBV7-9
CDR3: ASSFQGGTEAF

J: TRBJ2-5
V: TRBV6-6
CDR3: ASSQGLGVQETQY

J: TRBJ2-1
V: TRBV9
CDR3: ASSASGSLSYNEQF

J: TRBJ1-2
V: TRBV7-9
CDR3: ASSFAGTNYGYT

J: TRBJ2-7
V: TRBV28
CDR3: ASSLPGTVYEQY

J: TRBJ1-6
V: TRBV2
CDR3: ASNAQGGYSPLH

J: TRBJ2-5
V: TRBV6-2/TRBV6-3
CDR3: ASSYSSGRMETQY

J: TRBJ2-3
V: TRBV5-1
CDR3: ASSSGTGTDTQY

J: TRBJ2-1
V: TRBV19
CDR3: ASTRRTSVAYNEQF

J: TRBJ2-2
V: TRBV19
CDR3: ASSVLAGVVPGELF

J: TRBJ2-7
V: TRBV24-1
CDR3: ATSDLGQGASYEQY

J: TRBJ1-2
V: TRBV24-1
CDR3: ATSDAGTAQNYGYT